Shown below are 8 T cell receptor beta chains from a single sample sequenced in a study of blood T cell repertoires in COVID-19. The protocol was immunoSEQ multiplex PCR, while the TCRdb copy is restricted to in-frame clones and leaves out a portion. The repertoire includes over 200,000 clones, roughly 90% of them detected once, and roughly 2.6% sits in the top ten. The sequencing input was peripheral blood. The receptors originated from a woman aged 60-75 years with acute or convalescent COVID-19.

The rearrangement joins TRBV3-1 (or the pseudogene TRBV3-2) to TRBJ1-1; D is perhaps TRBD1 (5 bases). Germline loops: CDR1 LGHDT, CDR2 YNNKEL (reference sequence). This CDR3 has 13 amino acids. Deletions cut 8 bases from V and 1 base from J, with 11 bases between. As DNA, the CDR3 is TGTGCCAGCGCAAGGGGTCGGAACACTGAAGCTTTCTTT. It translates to CASARGRNTEAFF.

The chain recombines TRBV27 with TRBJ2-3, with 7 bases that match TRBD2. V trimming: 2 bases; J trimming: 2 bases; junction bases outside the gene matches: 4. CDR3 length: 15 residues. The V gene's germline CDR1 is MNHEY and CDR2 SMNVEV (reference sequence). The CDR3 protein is CASSLAGAPTDTQYF. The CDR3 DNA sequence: TGTGCCAGCAGTTTAGCGGGAGCCCCCACAGATACGCAGTATTTT.

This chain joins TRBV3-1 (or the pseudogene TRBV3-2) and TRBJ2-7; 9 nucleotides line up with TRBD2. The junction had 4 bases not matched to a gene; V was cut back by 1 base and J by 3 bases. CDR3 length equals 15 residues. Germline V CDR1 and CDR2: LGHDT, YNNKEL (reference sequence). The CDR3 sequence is CASSQGLADVYEQYF. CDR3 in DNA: TGTGCCAGCAGCCAAGGACTAGCGGACGTCTACGAGCAGTACTTC.

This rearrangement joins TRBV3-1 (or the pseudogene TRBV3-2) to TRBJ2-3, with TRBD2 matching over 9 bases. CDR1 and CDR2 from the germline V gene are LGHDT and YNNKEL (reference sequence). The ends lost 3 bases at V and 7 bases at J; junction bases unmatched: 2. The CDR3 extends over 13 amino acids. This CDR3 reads CASSQLAGHTQYF. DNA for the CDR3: TGTGCCAGCAGCCAGCTAGCGGGGCATACGCAGTATTTT.

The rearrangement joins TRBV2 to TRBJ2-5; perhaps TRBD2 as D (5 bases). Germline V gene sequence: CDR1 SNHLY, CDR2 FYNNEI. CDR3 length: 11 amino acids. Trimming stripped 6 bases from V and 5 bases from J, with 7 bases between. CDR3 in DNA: TGTGCCAGCAGCCCGGGGGAGACCCAGTACTTC. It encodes CASSPGETQYF.

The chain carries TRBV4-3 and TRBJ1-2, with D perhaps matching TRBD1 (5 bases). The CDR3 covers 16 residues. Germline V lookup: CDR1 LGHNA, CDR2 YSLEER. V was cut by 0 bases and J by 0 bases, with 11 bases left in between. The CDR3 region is CASSQDRAGPNYGYTF. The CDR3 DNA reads TGCGCCAGCAGCCAAGATCGGGCAGGGCCTAACTATGGCTACACCTTC.

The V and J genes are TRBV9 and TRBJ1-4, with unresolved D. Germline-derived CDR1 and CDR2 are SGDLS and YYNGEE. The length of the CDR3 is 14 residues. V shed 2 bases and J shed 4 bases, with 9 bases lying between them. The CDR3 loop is CASSVTGSNEKLFF. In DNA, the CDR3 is TGTGCCAGCAGCGTGACTGGAAGTAATGAAAAACTGTTTTTT. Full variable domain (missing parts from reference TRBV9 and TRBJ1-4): DSGVTQTPKHLITATGQRVTLRCSPRSGDLSVYWYQQSLDQGLQFLIQYYNGEERAKGNILERFSAQQFPDLHSELNLSSLELGDSALYFCASSVTGSNEKLFFGSGTQLSVL.

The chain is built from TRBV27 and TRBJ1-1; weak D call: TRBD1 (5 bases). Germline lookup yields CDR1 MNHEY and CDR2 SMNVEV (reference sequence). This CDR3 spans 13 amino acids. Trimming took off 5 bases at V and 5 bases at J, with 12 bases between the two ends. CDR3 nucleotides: TGTGCCAGCAGTCCCGGGGGGGGGACTGAAGCTTTCTTT. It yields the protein CASSPGGGTEAFF.